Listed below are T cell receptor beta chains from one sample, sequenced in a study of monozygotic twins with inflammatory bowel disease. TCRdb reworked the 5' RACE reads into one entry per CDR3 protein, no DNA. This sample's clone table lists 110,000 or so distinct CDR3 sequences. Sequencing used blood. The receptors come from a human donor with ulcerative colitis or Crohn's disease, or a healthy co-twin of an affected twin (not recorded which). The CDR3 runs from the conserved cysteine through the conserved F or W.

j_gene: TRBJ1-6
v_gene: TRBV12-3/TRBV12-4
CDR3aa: CASSFYDISYNSPLHF

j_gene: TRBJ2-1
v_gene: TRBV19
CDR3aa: CASSPTGADYNEQFF

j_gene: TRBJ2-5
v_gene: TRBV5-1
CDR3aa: CASSWSGQETQYF

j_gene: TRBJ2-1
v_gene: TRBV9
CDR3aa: CASSPQGRVNNEQFF

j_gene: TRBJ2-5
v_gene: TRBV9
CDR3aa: CASSIATGLEETQYF

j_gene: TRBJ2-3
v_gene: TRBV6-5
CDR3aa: CASSYWRYGTDTQYF

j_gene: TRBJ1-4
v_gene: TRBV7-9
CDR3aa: CASSFGQGETNEKLFF

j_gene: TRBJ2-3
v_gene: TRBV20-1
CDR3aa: CSASRAGDDTDTQYF

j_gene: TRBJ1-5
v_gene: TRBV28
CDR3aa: CASSFVPESNQPQHF

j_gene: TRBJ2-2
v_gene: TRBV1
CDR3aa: CTSSQGTSGNTGELFF

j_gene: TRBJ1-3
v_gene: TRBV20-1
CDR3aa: CSASSPGGLNTIYF

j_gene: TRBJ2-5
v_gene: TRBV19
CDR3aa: CASSLGGAIYPQYF

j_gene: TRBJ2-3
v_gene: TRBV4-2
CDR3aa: CASRGANTQYF

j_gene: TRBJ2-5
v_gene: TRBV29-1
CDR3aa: CSVDSGGKTQYF

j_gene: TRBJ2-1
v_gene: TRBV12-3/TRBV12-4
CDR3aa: CASSLISGRDNEQFF

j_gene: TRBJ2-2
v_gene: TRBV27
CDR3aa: CASREGTFTGELFF

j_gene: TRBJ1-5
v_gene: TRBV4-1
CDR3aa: CASSQTYLSGPYSNQPQHF

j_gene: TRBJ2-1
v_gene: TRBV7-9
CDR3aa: CASSLASGWSYNEQFF

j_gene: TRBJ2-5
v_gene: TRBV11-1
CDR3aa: CASSPRFQETQYF

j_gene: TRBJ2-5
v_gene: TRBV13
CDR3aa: CASSVNRGMETQYF

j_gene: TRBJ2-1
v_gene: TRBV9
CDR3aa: CASSSGGEATEQFF

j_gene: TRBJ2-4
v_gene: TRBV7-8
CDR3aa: CASSLQRTGGLAKNIQYF

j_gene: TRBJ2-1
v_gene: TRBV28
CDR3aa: CASSLTRYNEQFF

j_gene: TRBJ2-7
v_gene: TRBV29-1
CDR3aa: CSVGSGTMPSEQYF

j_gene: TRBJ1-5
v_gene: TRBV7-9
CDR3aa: CASSLGTGDRQHF

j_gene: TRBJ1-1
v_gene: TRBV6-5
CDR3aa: CASSSHPRSTEAFF

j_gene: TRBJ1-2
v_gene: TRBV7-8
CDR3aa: CASSLGIDSHYGYTF

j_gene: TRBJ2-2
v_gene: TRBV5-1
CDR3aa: CASSLNRPTGELFF

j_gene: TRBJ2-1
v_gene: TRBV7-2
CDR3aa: CASKPRTPSSYNEQFF

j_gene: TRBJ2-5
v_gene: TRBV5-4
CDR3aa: CASSSGLTQETQYF

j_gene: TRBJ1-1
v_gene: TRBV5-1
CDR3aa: CASSLAADRWNTEAFF

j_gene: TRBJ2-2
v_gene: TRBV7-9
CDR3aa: CASSSRRGGWDTGELFF

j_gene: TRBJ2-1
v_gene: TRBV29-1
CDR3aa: CSAQGGRGYNEQFF

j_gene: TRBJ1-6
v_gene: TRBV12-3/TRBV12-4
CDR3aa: CASSTRDSPLHF

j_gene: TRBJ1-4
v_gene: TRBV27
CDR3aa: CASSFWGLANEKLFF

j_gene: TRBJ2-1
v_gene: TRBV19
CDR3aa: CASSMGRGLYNEQFF

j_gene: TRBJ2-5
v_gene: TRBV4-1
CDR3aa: CASSQTEYQETQYF

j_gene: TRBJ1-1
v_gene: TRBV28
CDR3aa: CASSTSNTEAFF

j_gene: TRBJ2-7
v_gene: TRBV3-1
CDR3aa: CASNAYGGEQYF

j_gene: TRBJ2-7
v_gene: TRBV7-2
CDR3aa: CASSSDPGQVSYEQYF

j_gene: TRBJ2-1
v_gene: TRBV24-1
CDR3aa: CATSDLGGGGRENEQFF

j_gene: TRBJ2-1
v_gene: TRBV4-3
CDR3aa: CASSQVGGNEQFF

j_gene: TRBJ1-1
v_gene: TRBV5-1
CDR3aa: CASQREGWNTEAFF

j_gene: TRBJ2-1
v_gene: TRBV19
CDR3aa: CASSIDSGGARNEQFF

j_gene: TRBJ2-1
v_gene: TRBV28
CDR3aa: CASSYEGRYNEQFF

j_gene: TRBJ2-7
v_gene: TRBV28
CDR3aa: CASRRAGGNYEQYF

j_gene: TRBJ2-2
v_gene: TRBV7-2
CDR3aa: CASSLGGGTGELFF

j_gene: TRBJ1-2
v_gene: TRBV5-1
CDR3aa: CASSLNVGQGNPTF

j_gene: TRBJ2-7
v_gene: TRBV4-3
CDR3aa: CASSQARTGYEQYF

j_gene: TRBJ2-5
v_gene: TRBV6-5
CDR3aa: CASSYAGVGETQYF

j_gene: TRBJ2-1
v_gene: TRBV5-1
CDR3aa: CASSIDRDYEQFF

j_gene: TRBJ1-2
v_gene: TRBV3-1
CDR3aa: CASSQDLVGGYTF

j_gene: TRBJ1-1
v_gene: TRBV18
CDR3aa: CASSQGDTEAFF

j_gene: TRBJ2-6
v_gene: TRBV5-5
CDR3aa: CASSRSGGSGANVLTF

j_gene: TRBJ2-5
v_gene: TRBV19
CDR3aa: CASSSDSREETQYF

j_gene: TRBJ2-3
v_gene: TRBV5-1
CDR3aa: CASSPGSTDTQYF

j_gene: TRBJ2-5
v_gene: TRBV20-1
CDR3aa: CSALDDRLARETQYF

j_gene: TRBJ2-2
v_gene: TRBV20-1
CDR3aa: CSARDRRQAGGGDGELFF

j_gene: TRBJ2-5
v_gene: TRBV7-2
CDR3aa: CASSLYGGRGETQYF

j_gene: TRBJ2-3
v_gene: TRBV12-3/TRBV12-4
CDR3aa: CASPPEKVYSSTDTQYF